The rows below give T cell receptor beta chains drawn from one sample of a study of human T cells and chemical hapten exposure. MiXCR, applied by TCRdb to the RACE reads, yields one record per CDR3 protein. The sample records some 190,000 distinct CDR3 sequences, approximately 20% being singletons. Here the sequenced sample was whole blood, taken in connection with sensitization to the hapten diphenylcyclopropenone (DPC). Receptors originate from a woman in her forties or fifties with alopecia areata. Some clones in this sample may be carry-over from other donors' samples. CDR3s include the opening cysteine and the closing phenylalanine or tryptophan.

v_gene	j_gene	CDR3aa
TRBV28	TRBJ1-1	CASSFLQADTEAFF
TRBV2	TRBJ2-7	CASSEGGQSYEQYF
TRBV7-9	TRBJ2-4	CASSFTLAGAKNIQYF
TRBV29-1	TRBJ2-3	CSVEDVGTDTQYF
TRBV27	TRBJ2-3	CASSLSGRGTDTQYF
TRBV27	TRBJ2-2	CASSLGRGYTGELFF
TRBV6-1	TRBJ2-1	CASSEEGTSNEQFF
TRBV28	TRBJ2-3	CASSESGLDTQYF
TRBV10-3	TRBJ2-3	CAIRLNPSHLEVPRSTDTQYF
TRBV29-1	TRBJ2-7	CSVREPSSYEQYF
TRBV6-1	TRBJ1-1	CASSVTGETEAFF
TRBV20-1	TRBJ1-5	CSAAVRTGYNQPQHF
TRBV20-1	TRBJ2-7	CSARDHPWREDYEQYF
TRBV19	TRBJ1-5	CASSLDRLDQPQHF
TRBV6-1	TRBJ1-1	CASTDRAEAFF
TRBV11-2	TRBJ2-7	CASSSSTPSYEQYF
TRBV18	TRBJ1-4	CASSPALAATNEKLFF
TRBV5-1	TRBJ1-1	CASSADANTEAFF
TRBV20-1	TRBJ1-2	CSVSPGQGNYGYTF
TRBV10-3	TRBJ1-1	CAITQERLNTEAFF
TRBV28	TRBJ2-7	CASSLEGWYEQYF
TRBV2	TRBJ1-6	CASSEDNSPLHF
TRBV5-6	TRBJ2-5	CASSPSMGGHLETQYF
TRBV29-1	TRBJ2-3	CRVGQLAVVTDTQYF
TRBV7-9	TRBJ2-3	CASSLVRTSGTDTQYF
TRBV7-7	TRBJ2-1	CASSFSGGADNEQFF
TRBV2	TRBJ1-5	CASSEALRVGQPQHF
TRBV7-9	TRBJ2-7	CASSPRQGATGSYEQYF
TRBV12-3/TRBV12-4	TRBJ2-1	CASSLGGAGEQFF
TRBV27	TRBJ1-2	CASSLAGSLFFSYTF
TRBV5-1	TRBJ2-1	CASSLEAGGLKQFF
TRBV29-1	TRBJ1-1	CSVEEKKGVTEAFF
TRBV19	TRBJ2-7	CASSIGGLPNEQYF
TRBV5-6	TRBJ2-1	CASSFVGRDSYNEQFF
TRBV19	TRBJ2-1	CASSQQGGEQFF